This T cell receptor beta chain was profiled in a study of molecular identifiers for immune sequencing clone quantification. From the PCR reads, TCRdb called clonotypes with MiXCR, one entry per CDR3 protein. This table holds approximately 630,000 distinct CDR3 sequences, 25% found once. When naive CD8 T cells were sorted, they were gated as CD8+CD4-CCR7+CD45RA+. CDR3 length: 13 amino acids. V was shortened by 5 bases and J by 6 bases, with 11 bases between the two germline ends. Germline V gene data show CDR1 as MNHNS and CDR2 as SASEGT. This clonotype was observed a few times. The chain is built from TRBV6-1 and TRBJ1-5; D remains unclear. The clonotype was recovered from a human donor in good health. Some libraries in this study had Jurkat cell RNA spiked in. The sample comprised naive CD8+ T cells from blood, with Jurkat cell RNA spiked in. Subset described: FACS-sorted CD8+CD4-CCR7+CD45RA+ naive T cells. CDR3 in amino acids: CASSSLEGQPQHF. Written as DNA, the CDR3 is TGTGCCAGCAGTTCACTAGAAGGTCAGCCCCAGCATTTT.